The rows below give T cell receptor beta chains drawn from one sample of a study of Ad26.COV2.S vaccination and SARS-CoV-2 variants. Sequencing was performed with immunoSEQ multiplex PCR; in TCRdb, only in-frame clones are kept and a portion is missing. The sample carries 450,000 to 550,000 clones, about 88% recorded once. The sample here was peripheral blood, taken in a trial of Ad26.COV2.S vaccine versus placebo. The source is a person aged 18 to 59 who received the Ad26.COV2.S COVID-19 vaccine or a placebo. CDR3s include the opening cysteine and the closing phenylalanine or tryptophan. The order of the fields is D gene, V gene, CDR3 protein. D genes are given only for firm matches.

d_call: TRBD1
v_call: TRBV6-5
cdr3_aa: CASSRDRGFNQPQHF

d_call: .
v_call: TRBV6-2/TRBV6-3
cdr3_aa: CASSYGHGELFF

d_call: .
v_call: TRBV14
cdr3_aa: CASSQGTVNEKLFF

d_call: .
v_call: TRBV6-5
cdr3_aa: CASSSGSSYNSPLHF

d_call: TRBD1
v_call: TRBV20-1
cdr3_aa: CSASRGTGGLAGHNEQFF

d_call: .
v_call: TRBV14
cdr3_aa: CASSRLGDGELFF

d_call: TRBD2
v_call: TRBV4-1
cdr3_aa: CASSQGVVAGVSYNEQFF

d_call: TRBD1
v_call: TRBV7-9
cdr3_aa: CASSLQGQLKGYTF

d_call: .
v_call: TRBV7-3
cdr3_aa: CASSLGTDIRETQYF

d_call: .
v_call: TRBV7-2
cdr3_aa: CASSLVGTQVGEDTQYF

d_call: TRBD2
v_call: TRBV29-1
cdr3_aa: CSVDGLARETQYF

d_call: TRBD2
v_call: TRBV2
cdr3_aa: CASSEQRGGTDTQYF

d_call: .
v_call: TRBV7-8
cdr3_aa: CASSFDSYQPQHF

d_call: .
v_call: TRBV7-7
cdr3_aa: CASSPGGSIEETQYF

d_call: TRBD1
v_call: TRBV18
cdr3_aa: CASSDQDRGLINTNEKLFF

d_call: TRBD1
v_call: TRBV13
cdr3_aa: CASSQGGRGSYGYTF

d_call: .
v_call: TRBV6-5
cdr3_aa: CASSPYRHNQPQHF

d_call: .
v_call: TRBV12-3/TRBV12-4
cdr3_aa: CASGGIVIQYF

d_call: TRBD1
v_call: TRBV7-8
cdr3_aa: CASSLPTSGQGRVGGRGNYGYTF

d_call: .
v_call: TRBV7-2
cdr3_aa: CASSVGSLGEKLFF

d_call: .
v_call: TRBV7-9
cdr3_aa: CASSLGGSYNSPLHF

d_call: .
v_call: TRBV7-2
cdr3_aa: CASSLDVSGANVLTF

d_call: .
v_call: TRBV12-3/TRBV12-4
cdr3_aa: CASSSTGELFF

d_call: TRBD2
v_call: TRBV5-8
cdr3_aa: CASSRLGTSGGAGGQFF

d_call: TRBD2
v_call: TRBV7-2
cdr3_aa: CASSQILAGGKETQYF

d_call: .
v_call: TRBV12-3/TRBV12-4
cdr3_aa: CASSARISEAFF

d_call: .
v_call: TRBV15
cdr3_aa: CATSGTLALEQFF

d_call: .
v_call: TRBV7-3
cdr3_aa: CASSPQGAGGELFF

d_call: .
v_call: TRBV7-9
cdr3_aa: CASSPGGGNGYTF

d_call: .
v_call: TRBV28
cdr3_aa: CASNHYTEAFF

d_call: TRBD1
v_call: TRBV29-1
cdr3_aa: CSVGQGLTPVNEQFF

d_call: .
v_call: TRBV27
cdr3_aa: CASTLKGGAYYYNEQFF

d_call: .
v_call: TRBV6-5
cdr3_aa: CASSPLAGFGNTIYF

d_call: .
v_call: TRBV4-1
cdr3_aa: CASSQRGRVYEQYF

d_call: .
v_call: TRBV6-2/TRBV6-3
cdr3_aa: CASSYFISGGDTQYF

d_call: .
v_call: TRBV21-1
cdr3_aa: CASSIWGDSNSPLHF

d_call: .
v_call: TRBV12-3/TRBV12-4
cdr3_aa: CASSLGQAGGYTF

d_call: .
v_call: TRBV5-1
cdr3_aa: CASSLEGTEAFF

d_call: .
v_call: TRBV11-3
cdr3_aa: CASGIRATYGYTF